Detailed here is one T cell receptor beta chain. This sample is part of a study of blood T cell repertoires in COVID-19. Whole-study context: PBMCs, B-cell-depleted T cells, or T cells were the source of the cDNA or gDNA that made up the material.

The CDR3 extends over 16 amino acids. CDR1 is SGHAT, CDR2 FQNNGV, per germline. V lost 0 bases and J lost 9, with 15 bases in between. Per the authors' pipeline: Nucleated cell number was recorded as an estimate derived from reference gene primer amplification. Method: immunoSEQ multiplex PCR; TCRdb's copy keeps in-frame clones and lacks some. The V and J calls and the clone size are those of that table, but D and trimming were determined from the DNA. The data show more than 80,000 clones, approximately 86% seen once. The sequencing sample was made of peripheral blood. This TCR was sampled from a man aged 35 to 55 with acute or convalescent COVID-19. V usage is TRBV11-2 and J usage is TRBJ1-6; D gene unclear. This CDR3 reads CASSLDTVGLGSPLHF. CDR3 bases: TGTGCCAGCAGCTTAGACACCGTGGGCCTCGGTTCACCCCTCCACTTT.